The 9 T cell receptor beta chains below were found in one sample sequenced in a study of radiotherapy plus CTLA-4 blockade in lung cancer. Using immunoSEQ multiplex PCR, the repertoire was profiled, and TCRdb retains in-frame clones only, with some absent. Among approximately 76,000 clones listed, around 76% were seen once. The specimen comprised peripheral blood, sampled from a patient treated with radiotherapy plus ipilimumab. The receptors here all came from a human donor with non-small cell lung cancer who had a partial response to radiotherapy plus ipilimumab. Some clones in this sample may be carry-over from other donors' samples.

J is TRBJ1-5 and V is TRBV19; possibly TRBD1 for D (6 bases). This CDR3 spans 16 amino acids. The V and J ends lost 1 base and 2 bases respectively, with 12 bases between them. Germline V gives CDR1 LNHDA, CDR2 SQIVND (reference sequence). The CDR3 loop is CASSIALRTGNQPQHF. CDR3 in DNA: TGTGCCAGTAGTATAGCACTAAGGACAGGCAATCAGCCCCAGCATTTT.

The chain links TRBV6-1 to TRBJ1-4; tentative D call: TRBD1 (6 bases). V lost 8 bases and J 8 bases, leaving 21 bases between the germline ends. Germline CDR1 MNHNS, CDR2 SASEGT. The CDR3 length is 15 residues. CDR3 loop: CASGFRRDTNEKLFF. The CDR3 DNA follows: TGTGCCAGCGGTTTTCGCCGGGACACGAACGAAAAACTGTTTTTT.

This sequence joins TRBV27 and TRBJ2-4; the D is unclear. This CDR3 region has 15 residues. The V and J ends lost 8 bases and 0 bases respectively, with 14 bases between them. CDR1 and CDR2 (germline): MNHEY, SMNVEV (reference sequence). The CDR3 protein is CASHPTGIAKNIQYF. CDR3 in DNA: TGTGCCAGCCATCCCACGGGTATAGCCAAAAACATTCAGTACTTC.

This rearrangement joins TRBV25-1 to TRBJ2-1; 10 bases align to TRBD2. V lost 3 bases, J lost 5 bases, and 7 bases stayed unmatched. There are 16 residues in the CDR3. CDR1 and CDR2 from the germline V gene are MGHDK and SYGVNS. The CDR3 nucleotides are TGTGCCAGCAGTGATGACAGGACTAGCGGACACAATGAGCAGTTCTTC. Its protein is CASSDDRTSGHNEQFF.

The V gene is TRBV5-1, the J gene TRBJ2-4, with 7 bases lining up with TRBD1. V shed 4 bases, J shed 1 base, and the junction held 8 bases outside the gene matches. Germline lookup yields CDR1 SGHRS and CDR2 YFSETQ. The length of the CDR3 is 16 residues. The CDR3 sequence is CASSPVLQGAKNIQYF. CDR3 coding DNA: TGCGCCAGCAGCCCGGTTCTACAGGGGGCCAAAAACATTCAGTACTTC. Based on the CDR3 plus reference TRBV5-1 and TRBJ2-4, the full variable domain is KAGVTQTPRYLIKTRGQQVTLSCSPISGHRSVSWYQQTPGQGLQFLFEYFSETQRNKGNFPGRFSGRQFSNSRSEMNVSTLELGDSALYLCASSPVLQGAKNIQYFGAGTRLSVL.

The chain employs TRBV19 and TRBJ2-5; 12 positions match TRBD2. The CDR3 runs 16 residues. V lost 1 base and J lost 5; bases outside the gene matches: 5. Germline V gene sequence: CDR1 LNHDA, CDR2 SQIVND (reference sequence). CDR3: CASSIGLAGGLETQYF. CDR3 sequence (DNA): TGTGCCAGTAGTATAGGCCTAGCGGGAGGGTTGGAGACCCAGTACTTC.

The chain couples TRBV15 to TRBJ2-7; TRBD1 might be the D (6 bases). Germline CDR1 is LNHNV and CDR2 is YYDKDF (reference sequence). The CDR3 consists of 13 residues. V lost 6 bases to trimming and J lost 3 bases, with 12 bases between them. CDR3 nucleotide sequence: TGTGCCACCAGTTCGGGACAAAACTACGAGCAGTACTTC. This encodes CATSSGQNYEQYF.

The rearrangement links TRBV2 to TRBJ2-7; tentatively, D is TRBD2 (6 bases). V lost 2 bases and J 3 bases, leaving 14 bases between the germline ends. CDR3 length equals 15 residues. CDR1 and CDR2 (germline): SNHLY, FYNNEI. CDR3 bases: TGTGCCAGCAGTGAAAGCCGGGGGTTCGGCTACGAGCAGTACTTC. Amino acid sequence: CASSESRGFGYEQYF.

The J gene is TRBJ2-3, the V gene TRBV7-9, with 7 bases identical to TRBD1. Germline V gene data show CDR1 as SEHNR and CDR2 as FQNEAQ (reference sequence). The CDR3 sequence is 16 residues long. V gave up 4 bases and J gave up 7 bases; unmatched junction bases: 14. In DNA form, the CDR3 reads TGTGCCAGCAGCTCCCTGGGACAGTCTAGAATCCATACGCAGTATTTT. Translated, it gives CASSSLGQSRIHTQYF.